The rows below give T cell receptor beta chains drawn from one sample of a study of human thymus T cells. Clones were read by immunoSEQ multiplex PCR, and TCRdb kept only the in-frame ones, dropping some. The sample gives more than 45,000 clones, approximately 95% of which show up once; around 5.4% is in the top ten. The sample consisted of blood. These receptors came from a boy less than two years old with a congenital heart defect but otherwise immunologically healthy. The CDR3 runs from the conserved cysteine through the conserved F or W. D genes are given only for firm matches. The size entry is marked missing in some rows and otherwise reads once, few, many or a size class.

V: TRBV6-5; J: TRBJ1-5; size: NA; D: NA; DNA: TGTGCCAGCAGTCAACCGTATCAGCCCCAGCATTTT; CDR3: CASSQPYQPQHF
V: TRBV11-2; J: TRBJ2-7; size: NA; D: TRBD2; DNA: TGTGCCAGCAGCCGGCTAGCGGGAGCCTACGAGCAGTACTTC; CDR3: CASSRLAGAYEQYF
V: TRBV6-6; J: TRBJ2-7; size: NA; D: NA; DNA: TGTGCCAGCGGGGGGACTCCTTCCTACGAGCAGTACTTC; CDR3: CASGGTPSYEQYF
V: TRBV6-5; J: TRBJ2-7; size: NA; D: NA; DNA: TGTGCCAGCAGTTACTCGAGGACTACTCCCGTCTACGAGCAGTACTTC; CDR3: CASSYSRTTPVYEQYF
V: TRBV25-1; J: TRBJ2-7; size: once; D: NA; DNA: TGTGCCAGCCAACCCACCGGGAGTAGGGGCGAGCAGTACTTC; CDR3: CASQPTGSRGEQYF
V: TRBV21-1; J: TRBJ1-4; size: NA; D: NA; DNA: TGTGCCAGCAAGTCACCTAAACTGTTTTTT; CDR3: CASKSPKLFF
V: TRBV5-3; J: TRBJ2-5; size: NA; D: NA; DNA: TGTGCCAGAAGCCGCCGGGCCCTGTCAGGAGAGACCCAGTACTTC; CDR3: CARSRRALSGETQYF
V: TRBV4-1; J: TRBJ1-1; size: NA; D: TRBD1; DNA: TGCGCCAGCAGCCCGGGACAGGGGGCGAACACTGAAGCTTTCTTT; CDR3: CASSPGQGANTEAFF
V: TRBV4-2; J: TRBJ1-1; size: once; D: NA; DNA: TGTGCCAGCAGCCAAGTCTATGGACCCCTGAACACTGAAGCTTTCTTT; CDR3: CASSQVYGPLNTEAFF
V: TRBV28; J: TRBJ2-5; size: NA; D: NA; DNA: TGTGCCAGCAGTTTATTTCGGAGAGAGACCCAGTACTTC; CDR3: CASSLFRRETQYF
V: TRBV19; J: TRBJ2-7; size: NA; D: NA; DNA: TGTGCCAGTAAGGGGACGGACTACGTCGAGCAGTACTTC; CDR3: CASKGTDYVEQYF
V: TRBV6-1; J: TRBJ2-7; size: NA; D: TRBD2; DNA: TGTGCCAGCAGTGAAGGACTAGCGGGGGGGCACGAGCAGTACTTC; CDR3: CASSEGLAGGHEQYF
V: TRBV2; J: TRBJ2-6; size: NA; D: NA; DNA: TGTGCCAGCAGTGAAATTCGGGGGTCAGCATCGTTCTCTGGGGCCAACGTCCTGACTTTC; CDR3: CASSEIRGSASFSGANVLTF
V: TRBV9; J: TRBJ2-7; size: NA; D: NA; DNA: TGTGCCAGCAGCGTAGATCGCAGGTTCTCCTACGAGCAGTACTTC; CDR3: CASSVDRRFSYEQYF
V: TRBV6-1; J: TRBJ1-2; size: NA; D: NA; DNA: TGTGCCAGCAGTGAGGTGGGGGACTATGGCTACACCTTC; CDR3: CASSEVGDYGYTF
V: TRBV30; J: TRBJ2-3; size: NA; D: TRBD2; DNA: TGTGCCTGGACTAGCGGGGGCACAGATACGCAGTATTTT; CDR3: CAWTSGGTDTQYF
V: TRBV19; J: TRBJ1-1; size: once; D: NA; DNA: TGTGCCAGTAGTATAGGACAGATCACTGAAGCTTTCTTT; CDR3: CASSIGQITEAFF
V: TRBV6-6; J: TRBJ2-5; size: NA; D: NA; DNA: TGTGCCAGCAGTTACACCGGGTTCCAAGAGACCCAGTACTTC; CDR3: CASSYTGFQETQYF
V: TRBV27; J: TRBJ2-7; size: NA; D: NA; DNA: TGTGCCAGCAGCGTACGACCCGGGACTTACTACGAGCAGTACTTC; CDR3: CASSVRPGTYYEQYF
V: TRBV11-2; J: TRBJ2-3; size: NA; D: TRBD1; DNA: TGTGCCAGCAGCTTATCACTCGGGACAGGGAGGGATACGCAGTATTTT; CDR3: CASSLSLGTGRDTQYF
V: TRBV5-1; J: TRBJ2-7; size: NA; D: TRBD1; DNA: TGCGCCAGCAGCCCCGGGACAGCCTACGAGCAGTACTTC; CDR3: CASSPGTAYEQYF
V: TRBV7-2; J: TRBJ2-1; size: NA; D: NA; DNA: TGTGCCAGCAGCCGGGACATCTATGAGCAGTTCTTC; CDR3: CASSRDIYEQFF
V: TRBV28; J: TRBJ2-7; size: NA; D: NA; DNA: TGTGCCAGCAGCCGAGGTCCGGGACTCTCCTACGAGCAGTACTTC; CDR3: CASSRGPGLSYEQYF
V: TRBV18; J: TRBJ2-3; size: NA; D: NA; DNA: TGTGCCAGCTCATCGAGGGTGGATACGCAGTATTTT; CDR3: CASSSRVDTQYF
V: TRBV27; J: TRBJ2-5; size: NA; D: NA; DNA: TGTGCCAGCAGTTCCGCCCAAATGACGTCCCAGTACTTC; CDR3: CASSSAQMTSQYF
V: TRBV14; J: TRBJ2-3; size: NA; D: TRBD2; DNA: TGTGCCAGCAGCCAAGGGACTAGCGGGGGCACAGATACGCAGTATTTT; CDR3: CASSQGTSGGTDTQYF
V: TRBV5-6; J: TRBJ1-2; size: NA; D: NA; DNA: TGTGCCAGCAGCTTGGCCCTCTATGGCTACACCTTC; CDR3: CASSLALYGYTF
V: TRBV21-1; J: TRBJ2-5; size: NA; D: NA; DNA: TGTGCCAGCAGGACAGGGGGGCTGGAGACCCAGTACTTC; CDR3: CASRTGGLETQYF
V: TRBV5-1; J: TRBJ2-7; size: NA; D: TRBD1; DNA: TGCGCCAGCAGCTTGGTCCCGGGACAGGGTTACCACGAGCAGTACTTC; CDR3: CASSLVPGQGYHEQYF
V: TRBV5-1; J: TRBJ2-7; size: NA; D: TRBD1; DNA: TGCGCCAGCAGAGAGCCGGGACAGGGCGCGACCGGCGAGCAGTACTTC; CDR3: CASREPGQGATGEQYF
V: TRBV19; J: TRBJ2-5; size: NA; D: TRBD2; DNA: TGTGCCAGTAGTATTTTAGCGGGGGGGCCAGAGACCCAGTACTTC; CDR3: CASSILAGGPETQYF
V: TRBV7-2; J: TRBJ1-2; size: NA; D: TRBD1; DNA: TGTGCCAGCAGCCACCGACAGGGCGATGGCTACACCTTC; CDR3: CASSHRQGDGYTF
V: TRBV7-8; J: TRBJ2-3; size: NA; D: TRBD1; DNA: TGTGCCAGCAGCCCAACAGGGGGCCGAGATACGCAGTATTTT; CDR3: CASSPTGGRDTQYF
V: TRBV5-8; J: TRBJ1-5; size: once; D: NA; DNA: TGTGCCAGCAGCTTGCGGGGCAGGGATTATCAGCCCCAGCATTTT; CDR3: CASSLRGRDYQPQHF
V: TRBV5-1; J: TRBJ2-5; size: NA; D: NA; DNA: TGCGCCAGCAGCTTGCAGGGACAAAACCAAGAGACCCAGTACTTC; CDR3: CASSLQGQNQETQYF
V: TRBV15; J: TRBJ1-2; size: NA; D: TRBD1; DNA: TGTGCCACCACCCGGGACAGGGGCTATGGCTACACCTTC; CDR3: CATTRDRGYGYTF
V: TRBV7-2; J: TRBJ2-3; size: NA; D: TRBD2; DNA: TGTGCCAGCAGTTTAGGGTTAGCGGGAGGTGGCACAGATACGCAGTATTTT; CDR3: CASSLGLAGGGTDTQYF
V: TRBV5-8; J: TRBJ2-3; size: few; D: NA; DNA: TGTGCCAGCAGCTTGGCAGATACGCAGTATTTT; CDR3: CASSLADTQYF
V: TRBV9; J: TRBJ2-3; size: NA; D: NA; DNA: TGTGCCAGCAGCACAACAGATACGCAGTATTTT; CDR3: CASSTTDTQYF
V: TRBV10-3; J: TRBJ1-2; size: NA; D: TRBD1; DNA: TGTGCCATCAGGACCGGGACAGGGGGAAACGGCTACACCTTC; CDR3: CAIRTGTGGNGYTF
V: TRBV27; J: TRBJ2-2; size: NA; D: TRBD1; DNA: TGTGCCAGCAGACGGTTGGGACAGGTGACCGGGGAGCTGTTTTTT; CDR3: CASRRLGQVTGELFF
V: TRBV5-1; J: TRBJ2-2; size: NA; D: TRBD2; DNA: TGCGCCAGCAGCTTGGCGGGAGGGAACACCGGGGAGCTGTTTTTT; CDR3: CASSLAGGNTGELFF
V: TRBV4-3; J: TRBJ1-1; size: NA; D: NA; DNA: TGCGCCAGCAGCCCTTACGGGACCGGCTACATGAACACTGAAGCTTTCTTT; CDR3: CASSPYGTGYMNTEAFF
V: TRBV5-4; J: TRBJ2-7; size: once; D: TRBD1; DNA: TGTGCCAGCAGCTTGACAGGGGCAGGGGCCTACGAGCAGTACTTC; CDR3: CASSLTGAGAYEQYF
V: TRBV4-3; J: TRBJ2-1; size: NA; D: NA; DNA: TGCGCCAGCAGCCAAGAATCGGGGGACTGGAATGAGCAGTTCTTC; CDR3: CASSQESGDWNEQFF
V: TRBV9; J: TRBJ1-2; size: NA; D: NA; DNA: TGTGCCAGCAGCGTAGACAGTAAGTCCTTCTTATCGGACTATGGCTACACCTTC; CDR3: CASSVDSKSFLSDYGYTF
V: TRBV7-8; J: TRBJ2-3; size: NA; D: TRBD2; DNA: TGTGCCAGCAGCCGCCGCTCCGGGGGGGCCCGGACAGATACGCAGTATTTT; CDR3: CASSRRSGGARTDTQYF
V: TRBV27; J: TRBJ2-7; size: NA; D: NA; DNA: TGTGCCAGCAGTTTATCAGGGCGGGAGCAGTACTTC; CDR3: CASSLSGREQYF
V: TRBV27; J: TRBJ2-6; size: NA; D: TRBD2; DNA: TGTGCCAGCAGTTTGTCCGGCGGGGGGCTCAGGTCTGGGGCCAACGTCCTGACTTTC; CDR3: CASSLSGGGLRSGANVLTF
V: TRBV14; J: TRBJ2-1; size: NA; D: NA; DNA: TGTGCCAGCAGGGGTTCCTACAATGAGCAGTTCTTC; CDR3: CASRGSYNEQFF
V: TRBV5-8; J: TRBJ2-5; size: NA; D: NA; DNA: TGTGCCAGCAGCTTATGGCAGGGGCCACGAGATGGGGAGACCCAGTACTTC; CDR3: CASSLWQGPRDGETQYF
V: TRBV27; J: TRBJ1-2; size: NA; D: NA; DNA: TGTGCCAGCAGTCCTGACAGCTTCTATGGCTACACCTTC; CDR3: CASSPDSFYGYTF
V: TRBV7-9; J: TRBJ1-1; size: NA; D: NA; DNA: TGTGCCAGCAGCGGACAGCCGAACACTGAAGCTTTCTTT; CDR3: CASSGQPNTEAFF